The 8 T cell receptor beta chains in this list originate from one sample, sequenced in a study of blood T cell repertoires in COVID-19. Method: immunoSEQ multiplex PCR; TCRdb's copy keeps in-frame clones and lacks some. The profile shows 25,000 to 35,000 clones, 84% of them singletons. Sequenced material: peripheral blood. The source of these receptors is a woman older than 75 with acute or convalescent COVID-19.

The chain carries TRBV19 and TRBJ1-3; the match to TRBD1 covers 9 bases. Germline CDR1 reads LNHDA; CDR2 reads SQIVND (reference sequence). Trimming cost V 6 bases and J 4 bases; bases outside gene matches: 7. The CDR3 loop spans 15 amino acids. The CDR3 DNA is TGTGCCAGTAGCTCCGGACAGGGGATGGGAAACACCATATATTTT. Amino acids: CASSSGQGMGNTIYF.

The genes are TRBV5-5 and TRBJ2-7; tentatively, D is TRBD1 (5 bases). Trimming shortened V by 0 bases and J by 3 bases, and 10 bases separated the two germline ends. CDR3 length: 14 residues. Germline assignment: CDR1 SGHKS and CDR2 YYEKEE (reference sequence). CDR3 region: CASSLGTGHYEQYF. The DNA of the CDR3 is TGTGCCAGCAGCTTGGGAACAGGTCACTACGAGCAGTACTTC.

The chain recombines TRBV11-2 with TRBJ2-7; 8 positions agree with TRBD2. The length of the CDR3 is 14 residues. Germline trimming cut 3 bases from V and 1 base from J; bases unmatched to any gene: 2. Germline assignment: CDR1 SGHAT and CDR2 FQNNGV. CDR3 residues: CASSLRLASYEQYF. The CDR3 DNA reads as TGTGCCAGCAGCTTGCGACTAGCGTCCTACGAGCAGTACTTC.

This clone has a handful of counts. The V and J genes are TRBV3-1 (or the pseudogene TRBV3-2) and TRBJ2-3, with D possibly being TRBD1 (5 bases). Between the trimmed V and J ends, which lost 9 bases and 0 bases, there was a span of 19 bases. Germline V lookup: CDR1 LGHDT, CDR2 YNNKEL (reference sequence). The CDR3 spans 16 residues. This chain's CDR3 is CARDSFVKPSTDTQYF. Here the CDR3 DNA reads TGTGCCAGAGACAGTTTTGTTAAACCTAGCACAGATACGCAGTATTTT.

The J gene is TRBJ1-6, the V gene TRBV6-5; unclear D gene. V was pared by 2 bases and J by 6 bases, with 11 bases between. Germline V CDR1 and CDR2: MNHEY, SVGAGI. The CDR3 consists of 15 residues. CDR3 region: CASSYGSRGNSPLHF. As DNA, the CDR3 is TGTGCCAGCAGTTACGGCAGCCGGGGTAATTCACCCCTCCACTTT.

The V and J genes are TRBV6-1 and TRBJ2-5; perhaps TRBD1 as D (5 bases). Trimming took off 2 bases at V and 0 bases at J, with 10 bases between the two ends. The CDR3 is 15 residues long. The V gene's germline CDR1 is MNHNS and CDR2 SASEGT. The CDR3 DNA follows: TGTGCCAGCAGTGAACAGGACAAGTACCAAGAGACCCAGTACTTC. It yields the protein CASSEQDKYQETQYF.

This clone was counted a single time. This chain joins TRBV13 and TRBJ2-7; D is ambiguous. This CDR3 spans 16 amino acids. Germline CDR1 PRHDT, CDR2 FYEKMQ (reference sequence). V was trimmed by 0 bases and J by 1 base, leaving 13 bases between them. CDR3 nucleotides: TGTGCCAGCAGCTTAGGACAGAGCCTGTTATCCTACGAGCAGTACTTC. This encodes CASSLGQSLLSYEQYF.

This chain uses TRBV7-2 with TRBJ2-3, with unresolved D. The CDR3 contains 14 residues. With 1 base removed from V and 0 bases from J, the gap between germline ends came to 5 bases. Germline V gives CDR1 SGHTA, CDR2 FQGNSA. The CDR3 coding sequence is TGTGCCAGCAGCTTAGGGCAGAGCACAGATACGCAGTATTTT. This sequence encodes CASSLGQSTDTQYF.